The 26 T cell receptor beta chains below were found in one sample sequenced in a study of cytomegalovirus exposure and HLA in healthy donors. Vbeta (60) and Jbeta (13) primers were used in the PCR. Profiled with immunoSEQ multiplex PCR; TCRdb holds only in-frame clones, not every one. The sample includes about 250,000 clones, 80% to 90% of them seen just once. Sequencing input: PBMCs. The receptors were sampled from a girl aged 2 to 9 in good health and CMV-seronegative.

This chain joins TRBV5-1 and TRBJ2-5; 10 nucleotides match TRBD1. Per germline, CDR1 SGHRS and CDR2 YFSETQ. The ends lost 1 base at V and 5 bases at J; junction bases unmatched: 8. The CDR3 covers 16 residues. The CDR3 DNA reads as TGCGCCAGCAGCTTGACCCTTGGACAGGGGGAGGAGACCCAGTACTTC. Amino acids: CASSLTLGQGEETQYF. Filled out from reference TRBV5-1 and TRBJ2-5, the complete variable domain reads KAGVTQTPRYLIKTRGQQVTLSCSPISGHRSVSWYQQTPGQGLQFLFEYFSETQRNKGNFPGRFSGRQFSNSRSEMNVSTLELGDSALYLCASSLTLGQGEETQYFGPGTRLLVL.

The chain links TRBV6-6 to TRBJ1-5; D call uncertain. The CDR3 is made up of 16 amino acids. CDR1 is MNHNY and CDR2 is SVGAGI in the germline V gene (reference sequence). Trimming cost V 1 base and J 0 bases, with 10 bases left between them. The CDR3 sequence: CASSYYGIISNQPQHF. Written as DNA, the CDR3 is TGTGCCAGCAGTTACTACGGGATAATTAGCAATCAGCCCCAGCATTTT.

This rearrangement joins TRBV19 to TRBJ1-1; no clear D. With 3 bases removed from V and 4 bases from J, the gap between germline ends came to 12 bases. The CDR3 extends over 14 amino acids. Looked up from germline, CDR1 is LNHDA and CDR2 is SQIVND (reference sequence). The chain's CDR3 is CASSIGRTGTEAFF. The DNA of the CDR3 is TGTGCCAGTAGTATCGGGAGGACCGGCACTGAAGCTTTCTTT.

This clone was recorded a few times. The rearrangement joins TRBV7-9 to TRBJ2-5; TRBD1 aligns across 9 bases. V lost 6 bases to trimming and J lost 6 bases; unmatched junction nucleotides: 11. This CDR3 contains 15 residues. Germline V gene lookup returns CDR1 SEHNR and CDR2 FQNEAQ (reference sequence). CDR3 sequence (DNA): TGTGCCAGCAGGGCAATCGGGACAGGGAGGCAGACCCAGTACTTC. Amino acids: CASRAIGTGRQTQYF.

The chain couples TRBV2 to TRBJ2-3; D possibly corresponds to TRBD2 (6 bases). The CDR3 totals 17 residues. With 3 bases removed from V and 0 bases from J, the gap between germline ends came to 16 bases. Germline V gene sequence: CDR1 SNHLY, CDR2 FYNNEI. CDR3 residues: CASSDMAGTESTDTQYF. DNA for the CDR3: TGTGCCAGCAGTGACATGGCGGGGACGGAGAGCACAGATACGCAGTATTTT.

This sequence joins TRBV7-2 and TRBJ1-5, with D uncertain. V was clipped by 5 bases and J by 0 bases, with 20 bases between them. This CDR3 is 18 amino acids long. CDR1 and CDR2 from the germline V gene are SGHTA and FQGNSA. The CDR3 is CASSATKRGSDSNQPQHF. Written as DNA, the CDR3 is TGTGCCAGCAGCGCCACAAAGAGAGGCAGCGATAGCAATCAGCCCCAGCATTTT. Drawing the rest from reference TRBV7-2 and TRBJ1-5, the complete variable domain is GAGVSQSPSNKVTEKGKDVELRCDPISGHTALYWYRQSLGQGLEFLIYFQGNSAPDKSGLPSDRFSAERTGGSVSTLTIQRTQQEDSAVYLCASSATKRGSDSNQPQHFGDGTRLSIL.

The V gene is TRBV7-3, the J gene TRBJ1-1; the match to TRBD1 covers 7 bases. V shed 0 bases and J 5 bases; nucleotides not matched to a gene: 9. The germline gives CDR1 SGHTA, CDR2 FQGTGA. The CDR3 runs to 16 residues. The CDR3 sequence: CASSLTWTGVLTEAFF. CDR3 sequence (DNA): TGTGCCAGCAGCTTAACCTGGACAGGAGTGCTTACTGAAGCTTTCTTT.

V is TRBV5-5 and J is TRBJ1-1; D is perhaps TRBD1 (5 bases). The CDR3 has 15 amino acids. Between the trimmed V and J ends, which lost 2 bases and 4 bases, there was a span of 15 bases. Germline V gene data show CDR1 as SGHKS and CDR2 as YYEKEE (reference sequence). In DNA, the CDR3 is TGTGCCAGCAGCTTCGCGGGGGTGGTGATCACTGAAGCTTTCTTT. The encoded protein is CASSFAGVVITEAFF.

This clone was picked up a small number of times. The chain is built from TRBV9 and TRBJ2-1, with 9 bases that match TRBD2. Germline CDR1 and CDR2: SGDLS and YYNGEE. The CDR3 extends over 14 amino acids. Trimming cost V 3 bases and J 4 bases; bases outside gene matches: 2. CDR3 region: CASSGLAEYNEQFF. DNA of the CDR3: TGTGCCAGCAGCGGACTAGCGGAGTACAATGAGCAGTTCTTC.

V usage is TRBV5-4 and J usage is TRBJ2-1; maybe TRBD2 (7 bases). V lost 0 bases to trimming and J lost 8 bases, with 15 bases between them. Germline V CDR1 and CDR2: SGHNT, YYREEE (reference sequence). The CDR3 covers 15 residues. The CDR3 DNA reads as TGTGCCAGCAGCTTGGCTAGGAAAGGGGGGGATGAGCAGTTCTTC. Protein product: CASSLARKGGDEQFF.

The CDR3 DNA reads as TGTGCCAGTAAACGGGCAGATACGCAGTATTTT. As protein: CASKRADTQYF. This chain joins TRBV19 and TRBJ2-3; D unresolved. In germline, CDR1 is LNHDA, CDR2 SQIVND (reference sequence). The CDR3 is 11 amino acids. The V end lost 7 bases, the J end lost 4 bases, and 6 bases lay between the germline ends. Full variable domain (remainder filled in from reference TRBV19 and TRBJ2-3): DGGITQSPKYLFRKEGQNVTLSCEQNLNHDAMYWYRQDPGQGLRLIYYSQIVNDFQKGDIAEGYSVSREKKESFPLTVTSAQKNPTAFYLCASKRADTQYFGPGTRLTVL.

V gene TRBV13 combines with J gene TRBJ2-5; 7 bases fit TRBD1. The end of the DNA fits TRBJ2-7 better, so the J call may be wrong. The V gene's germline CDR1 is PRHDT and CDR2 FYEKMQ (reference sequence). The CDR3 contains 15 residues. CDR3 sequence: CASSLGPGGSYEQYF. CDR3 coding DNA: TGTGCCAGCAGCTTGGGACCAGGGGGATCCTACGAGCAGTACTTC.

V and J are TRBV19 and TRBJ1-2, with D uncertain. The V and J ends lost 5 bases and 0 bases respectively, with 16 bases between them. Germline V gene data show CDR1 as LNHDA and CDR2 as SQIVND (reference sequence). The CDR3 extends over 16 amino acids. The CDR3 spells CASSGQRLGANYGYTF. The CDR3 DNA follows: TGTGCCAGTAGTGGGCAGAGGCTGGGAGCTAACTATGGCTACACCTTC.

V and J are TRBV19 and TRBJ2-7; perhaps TRBD2 as D (5 bases). Trimming removed 6 bases from V and 2 bases from J, with 8 bases in between. Germline V gives CDR1 LNHDA, CDR2 SQIVND (reference sequence). This CDR3 contains 12 residues. This chain's CDR3 is CASSAGTYEQYF. The CDR3 DNA is TGTGCCAGTAGCGCCGGGACCTACGAGCAGTACTTC. The full variable domain, rest sourced from reference TRBV19 and TRBJ2-7, is DGGITQSPKYLFRKEGQNVTLSCEQNLNHDAMYWYRQDPGQGLRLIYYSQIVNDFQKGDIAEGYSVSREKKESFPLTVTSAQKNPTAFYLCASSAGTYEQYFGPGTRLTVT.

This clone was counted once. V usage is TRBV27 and J usage is TRBJ1-5, with D possibly being TRBD1 (6 bases). V gave up 4 bases and J gave up 0 bases, with 16 bases separating them. This CDR3 has 17 amino acids. Germline V gene lookup returns CDR1 MNHEY and CDR2 SMNVEV (reference sequence). CDR3 sequence: CASSSTGTPYSNQPQHF. CDR3 sequence (DNA): TGTGCCAGCAGTTCGACCGGGACACCTTATAGCAATCAGCCCCAGCATTTT.

This chain links TRBV6-4 with TRBJ2-2; D unresolved. CDR3 length: 13 residues. Germline assignment: CDR1 MRHNA and CDR2 SNTAGT. Trimming took 6 bases from V and 1 from J, leaving 6 bases between them. CDR3 sequence reads: CASRPRNTGELFF. The CDR3, as DNA: TGTGCCAGCAGGCCCAGGAACACCGGGGAGCTGTTTTTT.

V and J are TRBV7-7 and TRBJ2-5; 11 bases are shared with TRBD2. V dropped 4 bases and J dropped 7; count of bases not matched to a gene: 8. The germline gives CDR1 SSHAT, CDR2 FNYEAQ (reference sequence). This CDR3 is 15 amino acids long. The CDR3 is CASSSQTSGIGTQYF. As DNA, the CDR3 is TGTGCCAGCAGCTCTCAGACTAGCGGGATTGGGACCCAGTACTTC.

This clone appeared once. The V call is TRBV7-9, the J call TRBJ1-1, with D unresolved. Germline V gene data show CDR1 as SEHNR and CDR2 as FQNEAQ (reference sequence). Trimming pared 5 bases from V and 2 bases from J, leaving 12 bases between. CDR3 length: 14 amino acids. CDR3 in amino acids: CASSLREINTEAFF. In DNA, the CDR3 is TGTGCCAGCAGCCTCCGGGAGATAAACACTGAAGCTTTCTTT.

This clone appeared a few times. V is TRBV6-1 and J is TRBJ1-2; tentatively, D is TRBD1 (5 bases). The CDR3 has 15 amino acids. V lost 3 bases and J 4 bases, leaving 15 bases between the germline ends. The germline V gene encodes CDR1 MNHNS and CDR2 SASEGT. The DNA for the CDR3 is TGTGCCAGCAGTGATCCGACGACAGTCAGCTATGGCTACACCTTC. It is translated as CASSDPTTVSYGYTF.

J is TRBJ1-1 and V is TRBV14; D perhaps matches TRBD1 (6 bases). Germline assignment: CDR1 SGHDN and CDR2 FVKESK. Trimming left V 4 bases short and J 5 bases short, with 17 bases between. CDR3 length equals 15 residues. The CDR3 is CASSPRRGRLTEAFF. The CDR3 DNA is TGTGCCAGCAGCCCCCGGCGGGGGCGTTTGACTGAAGCTTTCTTT.

The chain couples TRBV5-1 to TRBJ2-7, with 10 bases aligning to TRBD1. The junction had 15 bases not matched to a gene; V was cut back by 8 bases and J by 7 bases. In germline, CDR1 is SGHRS, CDR2 YFSETQ. This CDR3 has 15 amino acids. In DNA form, the CDR3 reads TGCGCCAGTTTCCCGGGACAGGGGAATCCTAGGGAGCAGTACTTC. Amino acid sequence: CASFPGQGNPREQYF.

The chain has TRBV7-9 and TRBJ1-1, with D perhaps matching TRBD1 (5 bases). From germline, CDR1 is SEHNR and CDR2 FQNEAQ (reference sequence). With 7 bases removed from V and 5 bases from J, the gap between germline ends came to 23 bases. The CDR3 has 16 amino acids. CDR3 sequence reads: CASTLPPTGMGTEAFF. For the CDR3, the DNA is TGTGCCAGCACCCTCCCCCCTACAGGTATGGGGACTGAAGCTTTCTTT. The full variable domain, completed using reference TRBV7-9 and TRBJ1-1, is DTGVSQNPRHKITKRGQNVTFRCDPISEHNRLYWYRQTLGQGPEFLTYFQNEAQLEKSRLLSDRFSAERPKGSFSTLEIQRTEQGDSAMYLCASTLPPTGMGTEAFFGQGTRLTVV.

The chain carries TRBV23-1 and TRBJ1-1; TRBD1 aligns across 7 bases. TRBV23-1 is recorded as an ORF, its role being uncertain. Losses at the gene ends were 7 bases for V and 7 bases for J; bases not matched to a gene: 9. The CDR3 totals 13 residues. CDR3 protein: CASNSHRGGEAFF. CDR3 bases: TGCGCCAGCAACTCACACAGGGGCGGTGAAGCTTTCTTT.

The J gene is TRBJ2-1, the V gene TRBV5-4; possible D gene TRBD2, 6 bases. V lost 0 bases and J lost 10, with 17 bases in between. The germline V gene has CDR1 SGHNT and CDR2 YYREEE (reference sequence). CDR3 size: 15 residues. The CDR3 nucleotides are TGTGCCAGCAGCTTGGTGGGCGGACGGGGAGGAGAGCAGTTCTTC. Residues: CASSLVGGRGGEQFF.

This chain connects TRBV5-1 to TRBJ1-1, with TRBD1 matching 7 bases. Looked up from germline, CDR1 is SGHRS and CDR2 is YFSETQ. The trim removed 4 bases at V and 4 bases at J, leaving 4 bases unmatched. The CDR3 spans 13 residues. This CDR3 reads CASSVAGGTEAFF. The DNA of the CDR3 is TGCGCCAGCAGCGTTGCAGGGGGCACTGAAGCTTTCTTT. Drawing the rest from reference TRBV5-1 and TRBJ1-1, the complete variable domain is KAGVTQTPRYLIKTRGQQVTLSCSPISGHRSVSWYQQTPGQGLQFLFEYFSETQRNKGNFPGRFSGRQFSNSRSEMNVSTLELGDSALYLCASSVAGGTEAFFGQGTRLTVV.

Written as DNA, the CDR3 is TGTGCCAGCAGCTTACGGGGGGGCCCAATCAATGAGCAGTTCTTC. Translating it yields CASSLRGGPINEQFF. The rearrangement uses TRBV7-2 and TRBJ2-1; 8 bases fit TRBD2. V lost 2 bases to trimming and J lost 6 bases; unmatched junction nucleotides: 6. The germline V gene has CDR1 SGHTA and CDR2 FQGNSA. The CDR3 spans 15 residues.